The source of this T cell receptor beta chain is a study of blood T cell repertoires in COVID-19. Background on the study: COVID-19 samples, acute and convalescent, were from the United States, Italy and Spain.

Seattle cases were enrolled at active infection and followed longitudinally. Trimming removed 3 bases at V and 2 bases at J, with 10 bases between. This CDR3 region has 14 residues. Germline V gene sequence: CDR1 MNHEY, CDR2 SMNVEV (reference sequence). In the authors' methods: Researchers report that nucleated cell counts were estimated from reference gene primer amplification. Clones were sequenced by immunoSEQ multiplex PCR, and TCRdb holds only the in-frame ones, with some missing. The DNA gave D and trimming, while V, J and clone size come from that table. The sample shows around 300,000 clones, over 75% of them seen only once. This clone was observed once.

The source is a woman aged 30 to 39 with COVID-19, enrolled during active disease. Sequenced material: peripheral blood. The chain couples TRBV27 to TRBJ1-2; D uncertain. This chain's CDR3 is CASSFLGGNYGYTF. In DNA, the CDR3 is TGTGCCAGCAGTTTCCTTGGAGGAAACTATGGCTACACCTTC.